This paragraph covers one TCR beta chain sequence. This entry is derived from a study of T cell changes during pregnancy in multiple sclerosis. V lost 2 bases and J lost 3, with 12 bases in between. Germline CDR1 and CDR2: MNHEY and SMNVEV (reference sequence). This CDR3 is 15 amino acids long. Using immunoSEQ multiplex PCR, the repertoire was profiled, and TCRdb retains in-frame clones only, with some absent. The sample holds about 57,000 clones, 92% seen once. The sequence came from a female donor with multiple sclerosis, enrolled in a pregnancy study. The gene calls are TRBV27 and TRBJ2-3, with D possibly matching TRBD2 (6 bases). The starting material was CD4+ T cells from peripheral blood mononuclear cells, obtained in the second trimester of pregnancy. In nucleotides, the CDR3 is TGTGCCAGCAGTTTAAATGGCGGGAAAACAGATACGCAGTATTTT. This encodes CASSLNGGKTDTQYF.